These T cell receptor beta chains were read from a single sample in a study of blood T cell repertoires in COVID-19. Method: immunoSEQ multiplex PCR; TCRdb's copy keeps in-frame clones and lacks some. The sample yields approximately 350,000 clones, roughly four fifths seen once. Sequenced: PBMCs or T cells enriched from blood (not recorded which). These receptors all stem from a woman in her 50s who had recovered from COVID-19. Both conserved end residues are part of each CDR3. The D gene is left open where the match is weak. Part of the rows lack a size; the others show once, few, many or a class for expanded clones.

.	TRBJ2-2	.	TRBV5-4	TGTGCCAGCAGGGGGCTTCAGACCGGGGAGCTGTTTTTT	CASRGLQTGELFF
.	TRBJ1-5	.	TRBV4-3	TGCGCCAGCAGCCAGGCAGGGAATCAGCCCCAGCATTTT	CASSQAGNQPQHF
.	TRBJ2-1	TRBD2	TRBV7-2	TGTGCCAGCAGCTTAGTTCCCCCTAGCGGGAGTAGGAATGAGCAGTTCTTC	CASSLVPPSGSRNEQFF
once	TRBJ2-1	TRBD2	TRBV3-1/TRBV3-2	TGTGCCAGCAGCCAAAGGCCCATTAGCGGGAGGGCCTACAATGAGCAGTTCTTC	CASSQRPISGRAYNEQFF
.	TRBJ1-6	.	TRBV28	TGTGCCAGCAGTCCAGGGGTGAATTCACCCCTCCACTTT	CASSPGVNSPLHF
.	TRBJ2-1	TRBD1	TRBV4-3	TGCGCCAGCAGCCAAAGGACAGGGGACAATGAGCAGTTCTTC	CASSQRTGDNEQFF
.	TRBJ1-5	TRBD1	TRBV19	TGTGCCAGTAGTATAGCGGGACAGGGCAATCAGCCCCAGCATTTT	CASSIAGQGNQPQHF
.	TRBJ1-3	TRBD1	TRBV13	TGTGCCAGCAGCTCCTACCTAAGGACAGGGGTGGACACCATATATTTT	CASSSYLRTGVDTIYF
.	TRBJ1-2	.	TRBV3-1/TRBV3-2	TGTGCCAGCAGCCAAGATTTGAGGGCCGGGGGCTACACCTTC	CASSQDLRAGGYTF
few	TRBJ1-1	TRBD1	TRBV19	TGTGCCAGTAGAGGGACAGGAAGGAACACTGAAGCTTTCTTT	CASRGTGRNTEAFF
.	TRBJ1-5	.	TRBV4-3	TGCGCCAGCAGCCAAGAGGGCCCTCGGAGCAATCAGCCCCAGCATTTT	CASSQEGPRSNQPQHF
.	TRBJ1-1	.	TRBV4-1	TGCGCCAGCAGCCACCCGTTGAACACTGAAGCTTTCTTT	CASSHPLNTEAFF
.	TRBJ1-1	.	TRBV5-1	TGCGCCAGCCAACCGGGGGGCGCCCGGGGCACTGAAGCTTTCTTT	CASQPGGARGTEAFF
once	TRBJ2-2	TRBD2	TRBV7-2	TGTGCCAGCAGCCGGACCCTAGCGGGGAACACCGGGGAGCTGTTTTTT	CASSRTLAGNTGELFF
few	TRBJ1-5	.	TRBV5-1	TGCGCCAGCAGCTTGGGGGTCGGGAACGACGGCAATCAGCCCCAGCATTTT	CASSLGVGNDGNQPQHF
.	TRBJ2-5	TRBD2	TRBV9	TGTGCCAGCAGCGCGAACCCGACTAGCGGACAAGAGACCCAGTACTTC	CASSANPTSGQETQYF
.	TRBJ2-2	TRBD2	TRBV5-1	TGCGCCAGCAGCTGGGGGGGACTAGCGGTAAACACCGGGGAGCTGTTTTTT	CASSWGGLAVNTGELFF
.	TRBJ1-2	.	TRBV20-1	TGCAGTGCAAGGGACAATGAAGGCTACACCTTC	CSARDNEGYTF
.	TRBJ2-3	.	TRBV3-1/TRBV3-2	TGTGCCAGCAGCCAGCGAATAATTTCAGATACGCAGTATTTT	CASSQRIISDTQYF
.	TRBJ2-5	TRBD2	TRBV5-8	TGTGCCAGCACCCCATTAGCGGGGATGTACCAAGAGACCCAGTACTTC	CASTPLAGMYQETQYF
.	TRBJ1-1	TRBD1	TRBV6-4	TGTGCCAGCAGTCCGGACAGGGCGAACACTGAAGCTTTCTTT	CASSPDRANTEAFF
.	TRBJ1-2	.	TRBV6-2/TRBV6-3	TGTGCCAGCAGTTACTCGGCACAGGGCTATGGCTACACCTTC	CASSYSAQGYGYTF
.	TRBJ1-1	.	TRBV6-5	TGTGCCAGCAGTTACTCATGGGCAGGTCCTGAAGCTTTCTTT	CASSYSWAGPEAFF
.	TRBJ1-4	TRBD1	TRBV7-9	TGTGCCAGCAGCTCGACAGGGGGCGGTCATGAAAAACTGTTTTTT	CASSSTGGGHEKLFF
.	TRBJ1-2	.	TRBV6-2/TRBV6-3	TGTGCCAGCAGTTACGTAATCAGGGGCGAGTTGGGCTACACCTTC	CASSYVIRGELGYTF
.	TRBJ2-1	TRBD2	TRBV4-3	TGCGCCAGCAGCCAAGAAAGCGGGAAGTATTATGAGCAGTTCTTC	CASSQESGKYYEQFF
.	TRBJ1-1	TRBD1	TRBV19	TGTGCCAGTAGGACCTGGGACAGGAACACTGAAGCTTTCTTT	CASRTWDRNTEAFF
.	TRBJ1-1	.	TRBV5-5	TGTGCCAGCAGCTTGGCCAGAAACACTGAAGCTTTCTTT	CASSLARNTEAFF
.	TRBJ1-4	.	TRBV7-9	TGTGCCAGCAGCCGGACAGAATCGTTCTCAACTAATGAAAAACTGTTTTTT	CASSRTESFSTNEKLFF
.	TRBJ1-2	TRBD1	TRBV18	TGTGCCAGCTCACCTCGGACAGGGACACACTATGGCTACACCTTC	CASSPRTGTHYGYTF
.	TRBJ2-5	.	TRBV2	TGTGCCAGCAGTGAAGAGGTGGGGCAATCCCGACAAGAGACCCAGTACTTC	CASSEEVGQSRQETQYF
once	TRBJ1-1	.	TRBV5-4	TGTGCCAGCAGCTTTGCGGGGCGCAACACTGAAGCTTTCTTT	CASSFAGRNTEAFF
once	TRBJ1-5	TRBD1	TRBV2	TGTGCCAGCAGCCTCGGACAGGGCCACCAGCCCCAGCATTTT	CASSLGQGHQPQHF
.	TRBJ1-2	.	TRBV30	TGTGCCTGGACGGAGGCGGGCTATGGCTACACCTTC	CAWTEAGYGYTF
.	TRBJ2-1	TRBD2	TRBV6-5	TGTGCCAGCAGCCTGGGACTAGGTGAAAATGAGCAGTTCTTC	CASSLGLGENEQFF
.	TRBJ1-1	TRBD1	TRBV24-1	TGTGCCACCAGCAGACAGGGTCTCACTGAAGCTTTCTTT	CATSRQGLTEAFF
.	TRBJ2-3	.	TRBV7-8	TGTGCCAGCAGCTTAGCTCGGCCGACAGGTACACGCACAGATACGCAGTATTTT	CASSLARPTGTRTDTQYF
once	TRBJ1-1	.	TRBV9	TGTGCCAGCAGCCCCCGACAGGTCCCTTCTGAAGCTTTCTTT	CASSPRQVPSEAFF
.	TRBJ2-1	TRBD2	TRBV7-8	TGTGCCAGCAGCCCGAGACGGGGGGGGTTTTACAATGAGCAGTTCTTC	CASSPRRGGFYNEQFF
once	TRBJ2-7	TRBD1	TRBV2	TGTGCCAGCATCCAAGACAGGGTAAGCTCCTACGAGCAGTACTTC	CASIQDRVSSYEQYF
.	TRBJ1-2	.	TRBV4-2	TGTGCCAGCAGCCAAAAAGGGGCGCGAGGCTACACCTTC	CASSQKGARGYTF
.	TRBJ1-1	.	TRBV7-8	TGTGCCAGCAGCTCCGCGGGGGTCGGGACTGAAGCTTTCTTT	CASSSAGVGTEAFF
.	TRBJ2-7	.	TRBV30	TGTGCCTGGAGCGACGGACACCCGGGTTCCTACGAGCAGTACTTC	CAWSDGHPGSYEQYF
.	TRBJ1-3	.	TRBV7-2	TGTGCCAGCAGCACAACGGCATCTCACTACTCTGGAAACACCATATATTTT	CASSTTASHYSGNTIYF
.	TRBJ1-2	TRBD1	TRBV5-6	TGTGCCAGCAGCTTTCCTCGTACAGGGGCATCCTATGGCTACACCTTC	CASSFPRTGASYGYTF
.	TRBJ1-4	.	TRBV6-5	TGTGCCAGCGGACAGCCTACTAATGAAAAACTGTTTTTT	CASGQPTNEKLFF
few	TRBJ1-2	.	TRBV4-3	TGCGCCAGCAGCCAAGATCACGGGACACTCTATGGCTACACCTTC	CASSQDHGTLYGYTF
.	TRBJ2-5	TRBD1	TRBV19	TGTGCCAGTAGGTCTCCCGGGACAGGGCAAGAGACCCAGTACTTC	CASRSPGTGQETQYF
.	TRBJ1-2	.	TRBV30	TGTGCCTGGAGTAGGTTGGAACTAGACCAGTATGGCTACACCTTC	CAWSRLELDQYGYTF
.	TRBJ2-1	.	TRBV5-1	TGCGCCAGCAGCGCTGTGGGCGGACACTCCTACAATGAGCAGTTCTTC	CASSAVGGHSYNEQFF
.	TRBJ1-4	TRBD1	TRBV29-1	TGCAGCGTTGAACGGGACAGTCCAACTAATGAAAAACTGTTTTTT	CSVERDSPTNEKLFF
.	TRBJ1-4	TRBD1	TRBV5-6	TGTGCCAGCAGCTCGAGGACAGGGAACGTTGAAAAACTGTTTTTT	CASSSRTGNVEKLFF
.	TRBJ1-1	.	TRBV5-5	TGTGCCAGCAGCTACAGGAACACTGAAGCTTTCTTT	CASSYRNTEAFF
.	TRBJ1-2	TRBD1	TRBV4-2	TGTGCCAGCAGCCAAGAAGGACAGGGTGTAAAGGGCTACACCTTC	CASSQEGQGVKGYTF
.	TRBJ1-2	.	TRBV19	TGTGCCAGTAGTTCGGTCGGGTTCTTCTATGGCTACACCTTC	CASSSVGFFYGYTF
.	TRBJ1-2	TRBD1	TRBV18	TGTGCCAGCTCACAGGGACAGCGCAGCTATGGCTACACCTTC	CASSQGQRSYGYTF
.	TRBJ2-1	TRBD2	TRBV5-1	TGCGCCAGCAGCGCGTTATACGGGAGGGATGGCAATGAGCAGTTCTTC	CASSALYGRDGNEQFF
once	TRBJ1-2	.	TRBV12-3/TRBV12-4	TGTGCCAGGTTGACAGGATCTTATGGCTACACCTTC	CARLTGSYGYTF
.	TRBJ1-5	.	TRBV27	TGTGCCAGCAGTTCTCCGGCCGATCGGGGTCAGCCCCAGCATTTT	CASSSPADRGQPQHF